The 18 T cell receptor beta chains below were found in one sample sequenced in a study of T-cell reconstitution after alpha-beta-depleted transplantation in children. Using unique molecular identifiers, the investigators prepared the TCRbeta library. One entry per CDR3 protein results from TCRdb running MiXCR on the PCR reads. The sample contains about 640,000 distinct CDR3 sequences, 16% of which appear only once. The specimen comprised PBMCs from the stem cell graft donor, sampled from the stem cell graft. These receptors all stem from a human donor who donated a stem cell graft to a child with acute myeloid leukemia.

The gene calls are TRBV7-2 and TRBJ1-4; D not resolved. V lost 4 bases, J lost 5 bases, and 14 bases lay in between. Germline values: CDR1 SGHTA, CDR2 FQGNSA. This CDR3 has 15 residues. The CDR3 reads CASSSTGVANEKLFF. Here the CDR3 DNA reads TGTGCCAGCAGCTCCACGGGAGTTGCGAATGAAAAACTGTTTTTT.

This clonotype was seen many times. This chain uses TRBV20-1 with TRBJ2-7; D call uncertain. Between the trimmed V and J ends, which lost 5 bases and 2 bases, there was a span of 16 bases. Germline CDR1 reads DFQATT; CDR2 reads SNEGSKA (reference sequence). The CDR3 is 14 amino acids. The CDR3 protein is CSAGRPPPTYEQYF. CDR3 DNA: TGCAGTGCTGGACGGCCACCGCCTACCTACGAGCAGTACTTC.

The chain uses TRBV7-2 and TRBJ2-1, with TRBD2 matching over 11 bases. The V segment lost 5 bases and the J segment 0 bases; nucleotides outside the gene matches: 6. The CDR3 totals 17 residues. Germline V gene sequence: CDR1 SGHTA, CDR2 FQGNSA. CDR3 nucleotide sequence: TGTGCCAGCAGCCGACGACTAGCGGGGAGCTCCTACAATGAGCAGTTCTTC. Protein sequence: CASSRRLAGSSYNEQFF.

The table lists this clonotype with many counts. The chain employs TRBV29-1 and TRBJ2-5; TRBD1 agrees at 8 bases. The ends lost 4 bases at V and 5 bases at J; junction bases unmatched: 6. CDR3 length: 13 amino acids. Per the germline V gene, CDR1 is SQVTM and CDR2 is ANQGSEA. CDR3 sequence reads: CSVARQGRETQYF. DNA of the CDR3: TGCAGCGTTGCCCGACAGGGGAGGGAGACCCAGTACTTC.

V usage is TRBV28 and J usage is TRBJ2-4, with D perhaps TRBD1 (6 bases). V was clipped by 6 bases and J by 7 bases, with 16 bases between them. The CDR3 has 14 amino acids. From germline, CDR1 is MDHEN and CDR2 SYDVKM. CDR3 DNA sequence: TGTGCCAGCAGGAGCAGGGGAAGGGAGAACATTCAGTACTTC. This sequence encodes CASRSRGRENIQYF. The variable domain in full, completed from reference TRBV28 and TRBJ2-4, reads DVKVTQSSRYLVKRTGEKVFLECVQDMDHENMFWYRQDPGLGLRLIYFSYDVKMKEKGDIPEGYSVSREKKERFSLILESASTNQTSMYLCASRSRGRENIQYFGAGTRLSVL.

In its sample, this clonotype was seen a few times. The genes are TRBV7-3 and TRBJ2-1, with TRBD2 identical over 10 bases. Germline CDR1 SGHTA, CDR2 FQGTGA. This CDR3 comprises 15 residues. The ends lost 5 bases at V and 12 bases at J; junction bases unmatched: 13. The CDR3 bases are TGTGCCAGCAGCCTCCCATCCAGCGGGGGGGTCAGGCAGTTCTTC. Translated, it gives CASSLPSSGGVRQFF.

V is TRBV6-1 and J is TRBJ2-5, with a tentative D call TRBD2 (5 bases). Trimming left V 6 bases short and J 1 base short, with 12 bases between. Germline assignment: CDR1 MNHNS and CDR2 SASEGT. The CDR3 extends over 14 amino acids. In nucleotides, the CDR3 is TGTGCCAGCAGCCCAGGACTCCTCCAAGAGACCCAGTACTTC. Translation gives CASSPGLLQETQYF.

Concerning this clonotype: Germline and junction disagree at one end, which may indicate a read error. The chain carries TRBV20-1 and TRBJ1-1, with a tentative D call TRBD1 (5 bases). The germline CDR1 and CDR2 sequences are DFQATT and SNEGSKA (reference sequence). The CDR3 extends over 12 amino acids. CDR3 sequence (DNA): TGCAGTGCCAGTGGGGGGAACGCTGAAGCTTTCTTT. Amino acids: CSASGGNAEAFF.

The sample holds many counts of this clonotype. DNA of the CDR3: TGTGCCAGCAGTTTGTGGCGGGAGCGCACAGATACGCAGTATTTT. Amino acid sequence: CASSLWRERTDTQYF. The chain employs TRBV12-3 or TRBV12-4 and TRBJ2-3; 7 bases agree with TRBD2. The CDR3 has 15 residues. The trim removed 3 bases at V and 1 base at J, leaving 4 bases unmatched.

As concerns this clonotype: A clone one base away is much larger, so this may be a read error. The chain recombines TRBV29-1 with TRBJ2-1, with 13 nucleotides matching TRBD2. CDR3 length: 16 residues. The V segment lost 6 bases and the J segment 9 bases; nucleotides outside the gene matches: 14. Germline assignment: CDR1 SQVTM and CDR2 ANQGSEA. In nucleotides, the CDR3 is TGCAGCGTGGATTTGGGGACTAGCGGGGTCCTGGGTGAGCAGTTCTTC. Translating gives CSVDLGTSGVLGEQFF.

The J gene is TRBJ1-2, the V gene TRBV12-3 or TRBV12-4; D gene uncertain. The germline V and J ends were trimmed by 5 bases and 1 base, with 14 bases remaining between them. This CDR3 contains 15 residues. CDR3 protein: CASSRSIGGNYGYTF. The CDR3 nucleotides read TGTGCCAGCAGTCGTTCAATCGGTGGTAACTATGGCTACACCTTC.

The sample holds a few counts of this clonotype. In DNA form, the CDR3 reads TGCAGTGCTAGACCCACAGGGTACAATGAGCAGTTCTTC. It encodes CSARPTGYNEQFF. The chain recombines TRBV20-1 with TRBJ2-1; D possibly corresponds to TRBD1 (6 bases). Trimming cost V 2 bases and J 4 bases, with 9 bases left between them. This CDR3 spans 13 amino acids. From germline, CDR1 is DFQATT and CDR2 SNEGSKA (reference sequence).

This clonotype was seen a few times. V usage is TRBV10-3 and J usage is TRBJ2-3; D not certain. V lost 2 bases to trimming and J lost 2 bases, with 8 bases between them. CDR1 is ENHRY and CDR2 is SYGVKD in the germline V gene. The CDR3 sequence is 14 residues long. The CDR3 region is CAISEDPPTDTQYF. The CDR3 DNA is TGTGCCATCAGTGAGGATCCCCCCACAGATACGCAGTATTTT.

The V gene is TRBV5-6, the J gene TRBJ1-4; 7 bases fit TRBD1. The germline V gene has CDR1 SGHDT and CDR2 YYEEEE. The CDR3 is 16 amino acids. With 4 bases clipped from V and 1 base from J, the junction kept 7 bases outside the gene matches. Here the CDR3 reads CASSLPGQRTNEKLFF. In DNA, the CDR3 is TGTGCCAGCAGCCTGCCGGGACAGCGAACTAATGAAAAACTGTTTTTT. The full variable domain, rest sourced from reference TRBV5-6 and TRBJ1-4, is DAGVTQSPTHLIKTRGQQVTLRCSPKSGHDTVSWYQQALGQGPQFIFQYYEEEERQRGNFPDRFSGHQFPNYSSELNVNALLLGDSALYLCASSLPGQRTNEKLFFGSGTQLSVL.

In its sample, this clonotype was seen many times. The chain couples TRBV30 to TRBJ1-6, with D uncertain. V lost 3 bases, J lost 6 bases, and 18 bases lay in between. The CDR3 runs to 16 residues. Germline V CDR1 and CDR2: GTSNPN, SVGIG (reference sequence). The CDR3 region is CAWSRSQAWGNSPLHF. CDR3 DNA sequence: TGTGCCTGGAGCAGATCGCAAGCTTGGGGTAATTCACCCCTCCACTTT.

This chain links TRBV20-1 with TRBJ2-2; 9 bases fit TRBD2. Germline CDR1 reads DFQATT; CDR2 reads SNEGSKA (reference sequence). The CDR3 has 15 residues. J lost 8 bases, V lost 0 bases, and 7 bases had no gene match. The CDR3: CSARDAGGPIGELFF. The CDR3 DNA reads TGCAGTGCTAGAGATGCGGGGGGGCCTATAGGGGAGCTGTTTTTT.

Comment on this clonotype: A single base separates this from a much larger clone, so it may be a read error. The rearrangement links TRBV29-1 to TRBJ2-1; 8 bases line up with TRBD1. The CDR3 length is 11 residues. The germline V gene has CDR1 SQVTM and CDR2 ANQGSEA. The DNA of the CDR3 is TGCATCTTCGGACAGGGCGGGGAGCAGTTCTTC. As protein: CIFGQGGEQFF.

The table lists this clonotype with a few counts. This sequence joins TRBV5-1 and TRBJ1-4; TRBD1 matches at 7 bases. From germline, CDR1 is SGHRS and CDR2 YFSETQ. The CDR3 loop spans 14 amino acids. Germline trimming cut 4 bases from V and 8 bases from J; bases unmatched to any gene: 8. The CDR3: CASSPGGGEEKLFF. In nucleotides, the CDR3 is TGCGCCAGCAGCCCAGGGGGAGGTGAAGAAAAACTGTTTTTT.